This entry describes one T cell receptor (beta chain). What it binds is unknown. Only CD45RO-negative cells positively selected for CCR7 counted as naive CD8 cells, so terminally differentiated effector memory CD45RA+ cells were excluded. Clones were sequenced by immunoSEQ multiplex PCR, and TCRdb holds only the in-frame ones, with some missing. The profile shows some 1,900,000 clones, about 95% of them singletons. The sample is drawn from a study of shared clonotypes between healthy human individuals. Study-level findings and limits: Sorted-subset sequencing was shown by rarefaction to be incomplete despite large depth.

The sample comprised naive CD8+ T cells sorted from blood. The sequence was obtained from a young man in good health.

The CDR3 loop is CSVGGLAGGRSSYEQYF. CDR3 nucleotides: TGCAGCGTTGGTGGGCTAGCGGGAGGGAGAAGCTCCTACGAGCAGTACTTC. J is TRBJ2-7 and V is TRBV29-1; 12 bases map to TRBD2. The CDR3 consists of 17 residues. CDR1 is SQVTM, CDR2 ANQGSEA, per germline. Trimming cost V 4 bases and J 0 bases; bases outside gene matches: 10.